A selection of T cell receptor beta chains follows, all from one sample in a study of T cells in Graves' hyperthyroidism and ophthalmopathy. Via MiXCR, TCRdb re-called the multiplex PCR reads, giving one row per CDR3 protein. The sample contains roughly 530,000 distinct CDR3 sequences, 17% of which appear only once. The sequenced sample was blood. The receptors come from a woman in her late teens or twenties with Graves' ophthalmopathy. Each CDR3 is given with its conserved first and last residue. Fields, in order: J gene, V gene, D gene, clone size, CDR3 protein, CDR3 DNA. D genes are given only for firm matches. Clone size, where shown, is once, few, many, or a class for clones that have expanded.

J: TRBJ2-5
V: TRBV7-3
D: -
size: -
CDR3: CASNQGRRETQYF
DNA: TGTGCCAGCAACCAGGGGAGGCGGGAGACCCAGTACTTC

J: TRBJ2-1
V: TRBV12-3/TRBV12-4
D: TRBD1
size: -
CDR3: CASSLRGQGSVQFF
DNA: TGTGCCAGCAGTTTACGGGGACAGGGCAGTGTGCAGTTCTTC

J: TRBJ1-6
V: TRBV12-3/TRBV12-4
D: TRBD1
size: -
CDR3: CASSGPGQGNSPLHF
DNA: TGTGCCAGCAGTGGACCGGGACAGGGAAATTCACCCCTCCACTTT

J: TRBJ2-7
V: TRBV20-1
D: -
size: many
CDR3: CSAEGGRAGVVEQYF
DNA: TGCAGTGCTGAAGGGGGGCGGGCGGGAGTCGTCGAGCAGTACTTC

J: TRBJ2-1
V: TRBV9
D: -
size: -
CDR3: CASSVASGDSGNEQFF
DNA: TGTGCCAGCAGCGTAGCTAGTGGGGACAGCGGGAATGAGCAGTTCTTC

J: TRBJ1-2
V: TRBV29-1
D: -
size: -
CDR3: CSVENREDYGYTF
DNA: TGCAGCGTTGAGAACAGGGAGGACTATGGCTACACCTTC

J: TRBJ1-1
V: TRBV13
D: -
size: many
CDR3: CASSLGAEMSTEAFF
DNA: TGTGCCAGCAGCTTAGGCGCGGAGATGAGCACTGAAGCTTTCTTT

J: TRBJ1-6
V: TRBV6-5
D: -
size: few
CDR3: CASSYSMEGGSPLHF
DNA: TGTGCCAGCAGTTACTCGATGGAGGGTGGGTCACCCCTCCACTTT

J: TRBJ2-1
V: TRBV6-1
D: TRBD2
size: many
CDR3: CASSYEPSGGRNEQFF
DNA: TGTGCCAGCAGTTACGAGCCTAGCGGGGGCCGCAATGAGCAGTTCTTC

J: TRBJ1-1
V: TRBV24-1
D: -
size: many
CDR3: CATTSGMNTEAFF
DNA: TGTGCCACCACCTCGGGAATGAACACTGAAGCTTTCTTT

J: TRBJ1-1
V: TRBV28
D: -
size: many
CDR3: CASSLSGTKNTEAFF
DNA: TGTGCCAGCAGTTTATCCGGGACAAAGAACACTGAAGCTTTCTTT

J: TRBJ1-5
V: TRBV11-3
D: -
size: once
CDR3: CASSLGQGTREPQHF
DNA: TGTGCCAGCAGCTTAGGGCAGGGGACCCGGGAGCCCCAGCATTTT

J: TRBJ1-5
V: TRBV9
D: TRBD1
size: many
CDR3: CASSPRDRDQPQHF
DNA: TGTGCCAGCTCACCACGGGACAGAGATCAGCCCCAGCATTTT

J: TRBJ1-3
V: TRBV30
D: -
size: few
CDR3: CAWSRSTIYF
DNA: TGTGCCTGGAGTAGGTCGACCATATATTTT

J: TRBJ1-4
V: TRBV7-9
D: TRBD1
size: -
CDR3: CASSFGTEIGTNEKLFF
DNA: TGTGCCAGCAGCTTCGGGACAGAGATAGGAACTAATGAAAAACTGTTTTTT

J: TRBJ2-7
V: TRBV7-3
D: -
size: many
CDR3: CASSSDPSGYYEQYF
DNA: TGTGCCAGCAGTTCGGACCCATCGGGTTACTACGAGCAGTACTTC

J: TRBJ2-5
V: TRBV30
D: -
size: -
CDR3: CAWRSGRNQETQYF
DNA: TGTGCCTGGAGGTCAGGGCGGAACCAAGAGACCCAGTACTTC

J: TRBJ1-2
V: TRBV3-1
D: -
size: many
CDR3: CASSQPGVHGYTF
DNA: TGTGCCAGCAGCCAGCCAGGGGTCCATGGCTACACCTTC

J: TRBJ1-2
V: TRBV12-3/TRBV12-4
D: -
size: many
CDR3: CASTSTGGEYGYTF
DNA: TGTGCCAGCACCTCGACGGGCGGTGAATATGGCTACACCTTC

J: TRBJ2-2
V: TRBV29-1
D: TRBD1
size: -
CDR3: CSVERIGDRVLTGELFF
DNA: TGCAGCGTTGAGCGGATAGGGGACAGGGTATTAACCGGGGAGCTGTTTTTT

J: TRBJ2-7
V: TRBV13
D: -
size: -
CDR3: CANSLGQSYEQYF
DNA: TGTGCCAACAGCTTAGGTCAGTCCTACGAGCAGTACTTC

J: TRBJ2-3
V: TRBV11-2
D: TRBD2
size: many
CDR3: CASTRRGSTGGTQYF
DNA: TGTGCCAGCACCCGGCGGGGTTCGACGGGGGGTACGCAGTATTTT

J: TRBJ1-4
V: TRBV9
D: TRBD1
size: -
CDR3: CASSPGTGHEKLFF
DNA: TGTGCCAGCAGCCCCGGGACAGGGCACGAAAAACTGTTTTTT

J: TRBJ1-5
V: TRBV4-1
D: -
size: -
CDR3: CASSQEGPQGYSNQPQHF
DNA: TGCGCCAGCAGCCAAGAAGGCCCACAGGGCTATAGCAATCAGCCCCAGCATTTT

J: TRBJ1-3
V: TRBV5-1
D: TRBD1
size: many
CDR3: CASSTGTDTSGNTIYF
DNA: TGCGCCAGCAGCACCGGGACAGACACCTCTGGAAACACCATATATTTT

J: TRBJ2-3
V: TRBV28
D: TRBD2
size: -
CDR3: CASSLMGGTSGALDTQYF
DNA: TGTGCCAGCAGCCTAATGGGGGGGACTAGCGGGGCCTTAGATACGCAGTATTTT

J: TRBJ1-5
V: TRBV27
D: -
size: many
CDR3: CASSPGGLWPQHF
DNA: TGTGCCAGCAGTCCCGGGGGGTTATGGCCCCAGCATTTT

J: TRBJ1-6
V: TRBV11-2
D: TRBD1
size: -
CDR3: CASSLGPGGDGSHLHF
DNA: TGTGCCAGCAGCTTAGGGCCAGGGGGGGACGGCTCACACCTCCACTTT

J: TRBJ2-1
V: TRBV12-3/TRBV12-4
D: -
size: -
CDR3: CASSSPGQNNEQFF
DNA: TGTGCCAGCAGTTCCCCTGGACAGAACAATGAGCAGTTCTTC

J: TRBJ2-1
V: TRBV7-2
D: TRBD1
size: many
CDR3: CASGIDRGTYNEQFF
DNA: TGTGCCAGCGGGATTGACAGGGGGACCTACAATGAGCAGTTCTTC

J: TRBJ1-2
V: TRBV15
D: -
size: few
CDR3: CATSREIYENGYTF
DNA: TGTGCCACCAGCAGAGAGATCTACGAGAACGGCTACACCTTC

J: TRBJ1-1
V: TRBV9
D: -
size: -
CDR3: CASSVEVQDPEHTEAFF
DNA: TGTGCCAGCAGCGTAGAGGTCCAGGACCCCGAACACACTGAAGCTTTCTTT

J: TRBJ2-6
V: TRBV6-2/TRBV6-3
D: TRBD1
size: -
CDR3: CASSYAGGTSGANVLTF
DNA: TGTGCCAGCAGTTACGCAGGGGGCACATCTGGGGCCAACGTCCTGACTTTC

J: TRBJ1-6
V: TRBV30
D: -
size: many
CDR3: CACNREGYSPLHF
DNA: TGTGCCTGTAATAGGGAGGGCTATTCACCCCTCCACTTT

J: TRBJ1-2
V: TRBV6-1
D: -
size: -
CDR3: CASSQKRTGRGYTF
DNA: TGTGCCAGCAGTCAAAAAAGAACAGGGCGAGGCTACACCTTC

J: TRBJ2-3
V: TRBV20-1
D: -
size: many
CDR3: CSGPVAERADTQYF
DNA: TGCAGTGGGCCAGTGGCGGAGAGGGCGGATACGCAGTATTTT

J: TRBJ2-1
V: TRBV6-5
D: -
size: -
CDR3: CASIRLVGNEQFF
DNA: TGTGCCAGCATTAGACTAGTCGGCAATGAGCAGTTCTTC

J: TRBJ2-1
V: TRBV7-9
D: TRBD1
size: -
CDR3: CASSSRDRDYNEQFF
DNA: TGTGCCAGCAGCTCCCGGGACAGGGACTACAATGAGCAGTTCTTC

J: TRBJ2-5
V: TRBV18
D: -
size: many
CDR3: CASSPPGEGSQYF
DNA: TGTGCCAGCTCACCACCAGGCGAGGGATCCCAGTACTTC

J: TRBJ1-2
V: TRBV27
D: TRBD1
size: many
CDR3: CASSSFRDRGKYGYTF
DNA: TGTGCCAGCAGTTCTTTCCGGGACAGGGGGAAGTATGGCTACACCTTC

J: TRBJ2-1
V: TRBV20-1
D: TRBD2
size: few
CDR3: CSASGVAGGRDNEQFF
DNA: TGCAGTGCTAGTGGGGTAGCGGGAGGCCGTGACAATGAGCAGTTCTTC

J: TRBJ2-1
V: TRBV2
D: -
size: few
CDR3: CASSEAKRQFF
DNA: TGTGCCAGCAGTGAAGCTAAGCGCCAGTTCTTC

J: TRBJ1-1
V: TRBV6-1
D: -
size: many
CDR3: CASSEWRFTEAFF
DNA: TGTGCCAGCAGTGAGTGGCGGTTCACTGAAGCTTTCTTT

J: TRBJ1-6
V: TRBV27
D: -
size: few
CDR3: CASRLSYNSPLHF
DNA: TGTGCCAGCAGGCTTAGTTATAATTCACCCCTCCACTTT

J: TRBJ2-3
V: TRBV5-6
D: TRBD2
size: many
CDR3: CASSHLAGFTDTQYF
DNA: TGTGCCAGCAGCCATCTAGCGGGTTTCACAGATACGCAGTATTTT

J: TRBJ1-2
V: TRBV28
D: TRBD1
size: few
CDR3: CASSDRVGYGYTF
DNA: TGTGCCAGCAGTGACAGGGTTGGCTATGGCTACACCTTC

J: TRBJ2-7
V: TRBV7-2
D: -
size: many
CDR3: CASSFDSSYEQYF
DNA: TGTGCCAGCAGCTTTGACAGCTCCTACGAGCAGTACTTC